This T cell receptor beta chain was retrieved from a study of shared clonotypes between healthy human individuals. General observations from the study: Non-shared clonotypes had lower generation probabilities than those shared by all four donors.

About this clone itself: The antigen is undetermined.

CDR1 is ENHRY and CDR2 is SYGVKD in the germline V gene. The ends were cut back, 5 bases at V and 13 bases at J, with 12 bases in the middle. The CDR3 covers 12 residues. Authors' data handling: ImmunoSEQ gave junction-only sequences without quality scores, so filtering differed. Using immunoSEQ multiplex PCR, the repertoire was profiled, and TCRdb retains in-frame clones only, with some absent. Clone size and V and J calls were adopted from that table, with D and trimming inferred from the DNA. The sample has 2 million to 2.5 million clones, roughly 95% seen once. This rearrangement joins TRBV10-3 to TRBJ1-6; a weak D match, TRBD1 (5 bases). The sequenced sample was naive CD4+ T cells sorted from blood. Specified subset: CD45RA+ positively selected. The TCR originated in a man aged 18 to 30 in good health. CDR3 nucleotide sequence: TGTGCCATCAGTAGACCACAGGCCCCCCTCCACTTT. It codes for CAISRPQAPLHF.